Sequencing of this T cell receptor beta chain was carried out in a study of regulatory T cells in long-lasting Graves disease. Study findings and constraints: Not thyroid tissue but only peripheral blood was studied.

V was clipped by 5 bases and J by 2 bases, with 13 bases between them. CDR3 length equals 14 residues. In germline, CDR1 is SGHVS, CDR2 FNYEAQ. According to the study, TCR beta libraries were built with iRepertoire HTBI primers and CDR3-region Arm-PCR. TCRdb ran MiXCR on the multiplex PCR reads and lists one entry per CDR3 protein. The sample yields roughly 610,000 distinct CDR3 sequences, about 15% seen once. Specified time point: newly diagnosed GD, antithyroid drugs for less than 3 months. From PBMCs, RNA was extracted and then used to make the TCR library. There are a few counts of this clonotype. The antigen remains undetermined. These data also formed part of another study, on T cells in Graves' hyperthyroidism and ophthalmopathy.

This TCR was sampled from a man aged 18 to 35 with Graves disease. The source was peripheral blood mononuclear cells (PBMCs), collected at new diagnosis, from a patient treated with antithyroid drugs. The chain combines TRBV7-6 with TRBJ2-7; a possible D gene is TRBD1 (5 bases). The CDR3 nucleotides are TGTGCCAGCAGCCAATATCAGGGTCCCTACGAGCAGTACTTC. It translates to CASSQYQGPYEQYF.